The rows below give T cell receptor beta chains drawn from one sample of a study of graft-versus-host responses after intestinal transplantation. The assay was immunoSEQ multiplex PCR, and TCRdb's table has in-frame clones only and misses some. The table shows tens of thousands of clones, with 91% occurring only once. Here the sequenced sample was PBMCs, taken less than 130 days after intestinal transplantation. Receptor source: a human patient who received an intestinal transplant, so some T cells may come from the graft donor. Each CDR3 is given with its conserved first and last residue. The D gene is left open where the match is weak. Only part of the rows carry a size: once, few, many, or a class if the clone is expanded.

v_call: TRBV28; d_call: .; j_call: TRBJ1-1; clone_size: .; cdr3_nt: TGTGCCAGCAGTTTAGGGGGGGGGAACACTGAAGCTTTCTTT; cdr3_aa: CASSLGGGNTEAFF
v_call: TRBV5-1; d_call: TRBD1; j_call: TRBJ2-2; clone_size: few; cdr3_nt: TGCGCCAGCAGGGACAGGAGGTACACCGGGGAGCTGTTTTTT; cdr3_aa: CASRDRRYTGELFF
v_call: TRBV28; d_call: TRBD1; j_call: TRBJ2-7; clone_size: .; cdr3_nt: TGTGCCAGCAGTTTAATGGAGACGACAGGGGGACCTTACGAGCAGTACTTC; cdr3_aa: CASSLMETTGGPYEQYF
v_call: TRBV27; d_call: TRBD2; j_call: TRBJ2-1; clone_size: .; cdr3_nt: TGTGCCAGCAGTACCCAGGGTAGCGGGAGAAACAATGAGCAGTTCTTC; cdr3_aa: CASSTQGSGRNNEQFF
v_call: TRBV27; d_call: .; j_call: TRBJ2-1; clone_size: .; cdr3_nt: TGTGCCAGCAGTTTAGAGAGGGGTCCCTACAATGAGCAGTTCTTC; cdr3_aa: CASSLERGPYNEQFF
v_call: TRBV29-1; d_call: .; j_call: TRBJ2-2; clone_size: .; cdr3_nt: TGCAGCGTTATCGAAGACACCGGGGAGCTGTTTTTT; cdr3_aa: CSVIEDTGELFF
v_call: TRBV5-1; d_call: .; j_call: TRBJ2-3; clone_size: .; cdr3_nt: TGCGCCAGCAGCTCCTCGAGGGGTAGCACAGATACGCAGTATTTT; cdr3_aa: CASSSSRGSTDTQYF
v_call: TRBV7-9; d_call: .; j_call: TRBJ2-3; clone_size: .; cdr3_nt: TGTGCCAGCAGCTTAGGGACAGTTTTGGGCACAGATACGCAGTATTTT; cdr3_aa: CASSLGTVLGTDTQYF
v_call: TRBV5-4; d_call: .; j_call: TRBJ1-2; clone_size: .; cdr3_nt: TGTGCCAGCAGCTCGGGTCTCTATGGCTACACCTTC; cdr3_aa: CASSSGLYGYTF
v_call: TRBV6-5; d_call: .; j_call: TRBJ2-7; clone_size: .; cdr3_nt: TGTGCCAGCAGGCGGGACAGCCTCTACGAGCAGTACTTC; cdr3_aa: CASRRDSLYEQYF
v_call: TRBV7-2; d_call: .; j_call: TRBJ2-5; clone_size: .; cdr3_nt: TGTGCCAGCAGCTTAAGAGGGGCCGGGGTTGAGACCCAGTACTTC; cdr3_aa: CASSLRGAGVETQYF
v_call: TRBV4-1; d_call: TRBD1; j_call: TRBJ1-4; clone_size: .; cdr3_nt: TGCGCCAGCAGCCCGCGAACAGGGGATGAAAAACTGTTTTTT; cdr3_aa: CASSPRTGDEKLFF
v_call: TRBV6-5; d_call: .; j_call: TRBJ1-6; clone_size: .; cdr3_nt: TGTGCCAGCAGTTACTCGGACGCAGGGGTGTCCCACTTT; cdr3_aa: CASSYSDAGVSHF
v_call: TRBV11-2; d_call: TRBD1; j_call: TRBJ2-7; clone_size: .; cdr3_nt: TGTGCCAGCAGCTCTGAGGACAGGTTCTCCTACGAGCAGTACTTC; cdr3_aa: CASSSEDRFSYEQYF
v_call: TRBV19; d_call: .; j_call: TRBJ1-2; clone_size: .; cdr3_nt: TGTGCCAGTACCCCCCCGGGACACGGCTATGGCTACACCTTC; cdr3_aa: CASTPPGHGYGYTF
v_call: TRBV29-1; d_call: TRBD1; j_call: TRBJ2-5; clone_size: .; cdr3_nt: TGCAGCGCCGGACAGGGGGTAGAGACCCAGTACTTC; cdr3_aa: CSAGQGVETQYF
v_call: TRBV15; d_call: .; j_call: TRBJ1-4; clone_size: .; cdr3_nt: TGTGCCACCAGCAGAGACAGGGATAGGGGTGAAAAACTGTTTTTT; cdr3_aa: CATSRDRDRGEKLFF
v_call: TRBV6-5; d_call: .; j_call: TRBJ2-1; clone_size: .; cdr3_nt: TGTGCCAGCAGTTACTCAGGGTACAATGAGCAGTTCTTC; cdr3_aa: CASSYSGYNEQFF
v_call: TRBV7-2; d_call: .; j_call: TRBJ1-2; clone_size: .; cdr3_nt: TGTGCCAGCAGCTCAGCACAGGGCTTCTATGGCTACACCTTC; cdr3_aa: CASSSAQGFYGYTF
v_call: TRBV9; d_call: .; j_call: TRBJ1-2; clone_size: .; cdr3_nt: TGTGCCAGCAGCGTAGTTCCCGGGGCGGGCTATGGCTACACCTTC; cdr3_aa: CASSVVPGAGYGYTF
v_call: TRBV6-6; d_call: .; j_call: TRBJ2-3; clone_size: .; cdr3_nt: TGTGCCAGCGGTTACCCCGCCCGGAGCACAGATACGCAGTATTTT; cdr3_aa: CASGYPARSTDTQYF
v_call: TRBV29-1; d_call: TRBD1; j_call: TRBJ2-7; clone_size: once; cdr3_nt: TGCAGCGTTGACGACAGGGGGGACGAGCAGTACTTC; cdr3_aa: CSVDDRGDEQYF
v_call: TRBV29-1; d_call: .; j_call: TRBJ1-2; clone_size: .; cdr3_nt: TGCAGCGTTGAAAGGCCGTCGGACTTTAACTATGGCTACACCTTC; cdr3_aa: CSVERPSDFNYGYTF
v_call: TRBV7-3; d_call: .; j_call: TRBJ1-1; clone_size: .; cdr3_nt: TGTGCCAGCAGCTCTACAGGGAACACCATGAACACTGAAGCTTTCTTT; cdr3_aa: CASSSTGNTMNTEAFF
v_call: TRBV2; d_call: .; j_call: TRBJ1-4; clone_size: once; cdr3_nt: TGTGCCAGCAGTGAAGTTGGGGGGCGCGTCCGAAAACTGTTTTTT; cdr3_aa: CASSEVGGRVRKLFF
v_call: TRBV5-1; d_call: TRBD1; j_call: TRBJ1-4; clone_size: .; cdr3_nt: TGCGCCAGCAGCTTTGGAGACAGGGAAGGGGAAAAACTGTTTTTT; cdr3_aa: CASSFGDREGEKLFF
v_call: TRBV19; d_call: TRBD1; j_call: TRBJ2-5; clone_size: .; cdr3_nt: TGTGCCAGTAGTAACAGGGGTAGAGAGACCCAGTACTTC; cdr3_aa: CASSNRGRETQYF
v_call: TRBV19; d_call: .; j_call: TRBJ1-1; clone_size: .; cdr3_nt: TGTGCCAGTAGTATAGTATCCGGGTGGGGGAACACTGAAGCTTTCTTT; cdr3_aa: CASSIVSGWGNTEAFF
v_call: TRBV10-3; d_call: .; j_call: TRBJ1-3; clone_size: few; cdr3_nt: TGTGCCATCAGTGAGGAGGGTTCTGGAAACACCATATATTTT; cdr3_aa: CAISEEGSGNTIYF
v_call: TRBV27; d_call: .; j_call: TRBJ2-7; clone_size: .; cdr3_nt: TGTGCCAGCAGTTCCCCACAGGGAATCGCCTACGAGCAGTACTTC; cdr3_aa: CASSSPQGIAYEQYF
v_call: TRBV10-3; d_call: .; j_call: TRBJ2-3; clone_size: .; cdr3_nt: TGTGCCATCAGTGACAGCACAGATACGCAGTATTTT; cdr3_aa: CAISDSTDTQYF